These 22 T cell receptor beta chains originate from one sample sequenced in a study of shared clonotypes between healthy human individuals. Profiling relied on immunoSEQ multiplex PCR, and the TCRdb table lists in-frame clones only, not all of them. The sample shows 1,500,000 or so clones, roughly 95% of them seen only once. The sequenced sample was naive CD4+ T cells sorted from blood. The subset is: CD45RA+ positively selected. The origin of the receptors is a man between 25 and 39 years old in good health.

This clone was seen just once. V usage is TRBV4-3 and J usage is TRBJ2-3; perhaps TRBD1 as D (6 bases). The V end was cut by 4 bases, the J end by 3 bases, with 14 bases between. This CDR3 has 15 residues. Germline V gene lookup returns CDR1 LGHNA and CDR2 YSLEER. The CDR3 here is CASSLRGGRTDTQYF. The CDR3 DNA reads as TGCGCCAGCAGCCTCCGAGGGGGTCGAACAGATACGCAGTATTTT.

The J gene is TRBJ2-3, the V gene TRBV7-9; TRBD2 agrees at 7 bases. The ends lost 5 bases at V and 0 bases at J; junction bases unmatched: 8. The CDR3 consists of 16 residues. Germline V gene lookup returns CDR1 SEHNR and CDR2 FQNEAQ (reference sequence). This CDR3 is CASSPRRSGSTDTQYF. Written as DNA, the CDR3 is TGTGCCAGCAGCCCTAGGCGTAGCGGGAGCACAGATACGCAGTATTTT.

The chain combines TRBV28 with TRBJ2-7; TRBD1 aligns across 9 bases. CDR1 is MDHEN and CDR2 is SYDVKM in the germline V gene. V gave up 2 bases and J gave up 0 bases; unmatched junction bases: 8. The CDR3 runs 17 residues. The DNA of the CDR3 is TGTGCCAGCAGTTTAAGGACAGGGGCCGTGAGCTCCTACGAGCAGTACTTC. It translates to CASSLRTGAVSSYEQYF. The whole variable domain, filled in from reference TRBV28 and TRBJ2-7, reads DVKVTQSSRYLVKRTGEKVFLECVQDMDHENMFWYRQDPGLGLRLIYFSYDVKMKEKGDIPEGYSVSREKKERFSLILESASTNQTSMYLCASSLRTGAVSSYEQYFGPGTRLTVT.

The chain carries TRBV6-9 and TRBJ2-7; TRBD1 matches 7 bases. The CDR3 is made up of 16 amino acids. J gave up 2 bases and V 2 bases, and 9 bases lay outside the gene matches. Germline-derived CDR1 and CDR2 are MNHGY and SVAAGI. This CDR3 is CASSYVGTARPYEQYF. CDR3 sequence (DNA): TGTGCCAGCAGTTATGTCGGGACAGCGCGACCCTACGAGCAGTACTTC.

The chain recombines TRBV10-3 with TRBJ2-3, with D possibly TRBD1 on 6 matching bases. There are 17 residues in the CDR3. Trimming removed 0 bases from V and 5 bases from J, with 18 bases in between. The germline V gene has CDR1 ENHRY and CDR2 SYGVKD. The CDR3 bases are TGTGCCATCAGTGAGTCTGGGTGGGGGCTTATTGGAGATACGCAGTATTTT. Its protein is CAISESGWGLIGDTQYF.

The rearrangement uses TRBV10-1 and TRBJ2-5; 10 bases agree with TRBD1. The CDR3 totals 15 residues. After removal of 4 bases from V and 5 bases from J, the junction contained 7 bases not matched to a gene. The germline CDR1 and CDR2 sequences are WNHNN and SYGVQD (reference sequence). CDR3 sequence reads: CASSGDRGVLETQYF. The CDR3 DNA is TGCGCCAGCAGTGGGGACAGGGGAGTGCTGGAGACCCAGTACTTC.

The CDR3 loop is CASSFSPGANYGYTF. CDR3 coding DNA: TGTGCCAGCAGCTTTTCCCCGGGAGCTAACTATGGCTACACCTTC. The chain has TRBV28 and TRBJ1-2; D is undetermined. The germline V gene has CDR1 MDHEN and CDR2 SYDVKM. V lost 6 bases and J lost 0, with 14 bases in between. The CDR3 contains 15 residues.

The chain has TRBV18 and TRBJ1-4, with D unclear. Germline CDR1 is KGHSH and CDR2 is LQKENI. Trimming took 1 base from V and 6 from J, leaving 18 bases between them. CDR3 size: 17 residues. This CDR3 is CASSPQPEVNDDEKLFF. CDR3 DNA: TGTGCCAGCTCACCACAACCCGAGGTGAATGATGATGAAAAACTGTTTTTT.

CDR3 loop: CASSRDRVLVYEQYF. In DNA, the CDR3 is TGTGCCAGCAGTCGAGACAGGGTTCTAGTTTACGAGCAGTACTTC. The gene calls are TRBV6-6 and TRBJ2-7; 7 positions match TRBD1. Germline V CDR1 and CDR2: MNHNY, SVGAGI (reference sequence). The ends lost 5 bases at V and 4 bases at J; junction bases unmatched: 11. This CDR3 is 15 amino acids long.

This chain connects TRBV13 to TRBJ2-1; 7 bases agree with TRBD2. Germline values: CDR1 PRHDT, CDR2 FYEKMQ (reference sequence). The trim removed 5 bases at V and 4 bases at J, leaving 5 bases unmatched. This CDR3 contains 14 residues. The CDR3: CASSAKRGYNEQFF. DNA of the CDR3: TGTGCCAGCAGCGCGAAGCGGGGATACAATGAGCAGTTCTTC.

The rearrangement uses TRBV18 and TRBJ2-7; D is unresolved. The germline V and J ends were trimmed by 3 bases and 2 bases, with 14 bases remaining between them. This CDR3 region has 15 residues. The V gene's germline CDR1 is KGHSH and CDR2 LQKENI. As DNA, the CDR3 is TGTGCCAGCTCACCGCCCCCCATAGGCACCTACGAGCAGTACTTC. Its translation is CASSPPPIGTYEQYF.

V and J are TRBV5-4 and TRBJ2-1; D might be TRBD1 (6 bases). The germline CDR1 and CDR2 sequences are SGHNT and YYREEE (reference sequence). The CDR3 length is 15 residues. V was trimmed by 4 bases and J by 4 bases, leaving 15 bases between them. CDR3 sequence reads: CASSPRQVGYNEQFF. The CDR3 DNA follows: TGTGCCAGCAGCCCCAGACAGGTGGGGTACAATGAGCAGTTCTTC. Full variable domain (remainder filled in from reference TRBV5-4 and TRBJ2-1): ETGVTQSPTHLIKTRGQQVTLRCSSQSGHNTVSWYQQALGQGPQFIFQYYREEENGRGNFPPRFSGLQFPNYSSELNVNALELDDSALYLCASSPRQVGYNEQFFGPGTRLTVL.

V is TRBV6-4 and J is TRBJ2-1, with TRBD2 matching 8 bases. The trim removed 3 bases at V and 2 bases at J, leaving 3 bases unmatched. Germline V lookup: CDR1 MRHNA, CDR2 SNTAGT. The CDR3 has 15 residues. The CDR3 DNA follows: TGTGCCAGCAGTGAGGAACTAGCGGCCTACAATGAGCAGTTCTTC. Translated, it gives CASSEELAAYNEQFF.

Worth noting for this clone: Additional DNA sequences in this sample encode the identical CDR3. The chain has TRBV11-3 and TRBJ2-5; possible D gene TRBD1, 5 bases. Germline V CDR1 and CDR2: SGHNT, YENEEA. The CDR3 extends over 13 amino acids. Between the trimmed V and J ends, which lost 3 bases and 4 bases, there was a span of 9 bases. Here the CDR3 DNA reads TGTGCCAGCAGCTTCCAGGGTGGAGAGACCCAGTACTTC. Its protein is CASSFQGGETQYF.

This clone was seen once. The chain is built from TRBV11-2 and TRBJ2-3; D is perhaps TRBD1 (6 bases). Germline CDR1 SGHAT, CDR2 FQNNGV. The CDR3 loop spans 17 amino acids. Between the trimmed V and J ends, which lost 1 base and 1 base, there was a span of 15 bases. Here the CDR3 DNA reads TGTGCCAGCAGCTTAGCCCTACAGGGAACGGGCACAGATACGCAGTATTTT. It codes for CASSLALQGTGTDTQYF.

The chain employs TRBV4-3 and TRBJ2-1, with 7 nucleotides matching TRBD2. Germline trimming cut 4 bases from V and 5 bases from J; bases unmatched to any gene: 11. Germline lookup yields CDR1 LGHNA and CDR2 YSLEER. This CDR3 is built from 16 residues. In DNA form, the CDR3 reads TGCGCCAGCAGCCCGCGGCTGCGGGAGAGTAACAATGAGCAGTTCTTC. This encodes CASSPRLRESNNEQFF.

The V gene is TRBV28, the J gene TRBJ1-2, with a possible D match to TRBD1 (6 bases). The ends were cut back, 2 bases at V and 5 bases at J, with 15 bases in the middle. Germline assignment: CDR1 MDHEN and CDR2 SYDVKM. This CDR3 region has 15 residues. The CDR3 is CASSLPQGSGYGYTF. CDR3 bases: TGTGCCAGCAGTTTACCCCAGGGGAGTGGGTATGGCTACACCTTC.

V usage is TRBV2 and J usage is TRBJ2-1, with D possibly called TRBD1 or TRBD2 (6 bases each). Germline CDR1 and CDR2: SNHLY and FYNNEI. This CDR3 contains 14 residues. V lost 7 bases to trimming and J lost 6 bases, with 16 bases between them. CDR3 in DNA: TGTGCCAGCAATTTCCGGGGGACATCCAATGAGCAGTTCTTC. Amino acids: CASNFRGTSNEQFF.

The rearrangement uses TRBV2 and TRBJ1-4; possibly TRBD1 for D (6 bases). The V end lost 10 bases, the J end lost 5 bases, and 20 bases lay between the germline ends. CDR1 and CDR2 (germline): SNHLY, FYNNEI. This CDR3 has 15 amino acids. CDR3 in DNA: TGTGCCACCGATCGGGGGCCGGGTAAAAATGAAAAACTGTTTTTT. Translated, it gives CATDRGPGKNEKLFF. Together with reference TRBV2 and TRBJ1-4, the CDR3 gives the full variable domain: EPEVTQTPSHQVTQMGQEVILRCVPISNHLYFYWYRQILGQKVEFLVSFYNNEISEKSEIFDDQFSVERPDGSNFTLKIRSTKLEDSAMYFCATDRGPGKNEKLFFGSGTQLSVL.

The chain carries TRBV18 and TRBJ1-2, with a possible D match to TRBD1 (5 bases). V was trimmed by 4 bases and J by 4 bases, leaving 10 bases between them. Germline values: CDR1 KGHSH, CDR2 LQKENI. This CDR3 spans 13 amino acids. CDR3 coding DNA: TGTGCCAGCTCACTCACCGACAGCTATGGCTACACCTTC. Amino acids: CASSLTDSYGYTF. The variable domain in full, with the rest retrieved from reference TRBV18 and TRBJ1-2, is NAGVMQNPRHLVRRRGQEARLRCSPMKGHSHVYWYRQLPEEGLKFMVYLQKENIIDESGMPKERFSAEFPKEGPSILRIQQVVRGDSAAYFCASSLTDSYGYTFGSGTRLTVV.

The genes are TRBV2 and TRBJ1-5; no clear D gene. CDR3 size: 12 residues. Germline V gives CDR1 SNHLY, CDR2 FYNNEI. Trimming removed 7 bases at V and 4 bases at J, with 8 bases between. The CDR3 here is CASKRTNQPQHF. The CDR3, as DNA: TGTGCCAGCAAGAGAACAAATCAGCCCCAGCATTTT.

V is TRBV11-2 and J is TRBJ2-7; D might be TRBD2 (7 bases). The CDR3 is 19 amino acids. From germline, CDR1 is SGHAT and CDR2 FQNNGV. V lost 0 bases and J lost 3, with 24 bases in between. For the CDR3, the DNA is TGTGCCAGCAGCTTAGAGGGGGGGCGCTCCCTTTATCTAAACTACGAGCAGTACTTC. This translates into CASSLEGGRSLYLNYEQYF.